The 14 T cell receptor beta chains presented below share a single source sample, sequenced in a study of cytomegalovirus exposure and HLA in healthy donors. Primers: 60 Vbeta forward and 13 Jbeta reverse. Only in-frame clones appear in the TCRdb table, and some are missing; sequencing was by immunoSEQ multiplex PCR. Counted here are some 150,000 clones, roughly 80% occurring once; the ten biggest clones make up 6.5% to 7%. Sequenced input: PBMCs. All receptors derive from a woman between 40 and 55 years old in good health and CMV-seropositive.

The gene calls are TRBV5-1 and TRBJ2-1; TRBD2 aligns across 10 bases. The junction had 3 bases not matched to a gene; V was cut back by 0 bases and J by 3 bases. The germline V gene has CDR1 SGHRS and CDR2 YFSETQ. This CDR3 region has 16 residues. CDR3 protein: CASSLALAGVYNEQFF. DNA of the CDR3: TGCGCCAGCAGCTTGGCTCTAGCGGGGGTCTACAATGAGCAGTTCTTC.

The rearrangement links TRBV15 to TRBJ2-5, with TRBD2 matching 10 bases. Germline V gene lookup returns CDR1 LNHNV and CDR2 YYDKDF (reference sequence). Losses at the gene ends were 0 bases for V and 2 bases for J; bases not matched to a gene: 9. The CDR3 totals 18 residues. The CDR3: CATSRDPSSGGQQETQYF. The DNA for the CDR3 is TGTGCCACCAGCAGAGATCCGTCTAGCGGGGGCCAACAAGAGACCCAGTACTTC.

The J gene is TRBJ2-5, the V gene TRBV7-9, with D hard to call. Trimming stripped 5 bases from V and 4 bases from J, with 11 bases between. This CDR3 has 13 residues. Looked up from germline, CDR1 is SEHNR and CDR2 is FQNEAQ (reference sequence). The CDR3 DNA sequence: TGTGCCAGCAGCCAGTCATTGCCAGAGACCCAGTACTTC. Translating gives CASSQSLPETQYF.

In its sample, this clone was seen a few times. One end of the junction is discordant with germline, which a read error may explain. J is TRBJ2-5 and V is TRBV2; TRBD1 agrees at 7 bases. The end of the DNA is better explained by TRBJ2-7, so the J call may be wrong. The CDR3 consists of 16 residues. CDR1 and CDR2 from the germline V gene are SNHLY and FYNNEI. CDR3 region: CASREAPGTASYEQYF. CDR3 DNA sequence: TGTGCCAGCAGGGAAGCCCCCGGGACAGCCTCCTACGAGCAGTACTTC.

The V call is TRBV19, the J call TRBJ2-5; 7 bases match TRBD1. Germline CDR1 and CDR2: LNHDA and SQIVND (reference sequence). The CDR3 length is 12 residues. The trim removed 9 bases at V and 7 bases at J, leaving 8 bases unmatched. Here the CDR3 DNA reads TGTGCCAGCCAGACAGGGTCTGGGACCCAGTACTTC. It codes for CASQTGSGTQYF.

The CDR3 sequence: CASWKRGNGYTF. The CDR3, as DNA: TGTGCCAGCTGGAAGCGGGGGAATGGCTACACCTTC. The chain has TRBV18 and TRBJ1-2; possibly TRBD1 for D (5 bases). Germline V gene data show CDR1 as KGHSH and CDR2 as LQKENI. V was pared by 7 bases and J by 6 bases, with 12 bases between. The CDR3 covers 12 residues.

DNA for the CDR3: TGTGCCAGCAGTGCTCTACCCGCGGACGAGCAGTACTTC. This encodes CASSALPADEQYF. This chain links TRBV6-1 with TRBJ2-7; D is uncertain. The length of the CDR3 is 13 residues. CDR1 MNHNS and CDR2 SASEGT come from the germline V gene. The V and J ends lost 4 bases and 5 bases respectively, with 12 bases between them.

The chain joins TRBV5-6 to TRBJ1-1; D might be TRBD1 (5 bases). CDR3 length equals 12 residues. Germline CDR1 is SGHDT and CDR2 is YYEEEE. V gave up 4 bases and J gave up 3 bases, with 7 bases separating them. CDR3 sequence reads: CASSLRDTEAFF. CDR3 DNA sequence: TGTGCCAGCAGCCTCAGGGACACTGAAGCTTTCTTT.

The genes are TRBV5-1 and TRBJ2-5; D possibly corresponds to TRBD2 (6 bases). The CDR3 sequence is 15 residues long. Trimming removed 4 bases from V and 4 bases from J, with 17 bases in between. Germline V gene sequence: CDR1 SGHRS, CDR2 YFSETQ. The CDR3 protein is CASSRGGILGETQYF. The CDR3 DNA follows: TGCGCCAGCAGCAGGGGAGGTATATTAGGAGAGACCCAGTACTTC.

The genes are TRBV19 and TRBJ1-5; no reliable D call. The germline gives CDR1 LNHDA, CDR2 SQIVND (reference sequence). The CDR3 is 14 amino acids. Between the trimmed V and J ends, which lost 4 bases and 7 bases, there was a span of 14 bases. The CDR3 region has the DNA TGTGCCAGTAGTACCCGCGAGGGCGGGCAGCCCCAGCATTTT. As protein: CASSTREGGQPQHF.

V and J are TRBV5-4 and TRBJ2-1; perhaps TRBD2 as D (6 bases). Germline V lookup: CDR1 SGHNT, CDR2 YYREEE (reference sequence). V lost 0 bases, J lost 7 bases, and 11 bases lay in between. This CDR3 is built from 14 residues. The CDR3 region is CASSLVGGRNEQFF. The CDR3, as DNA: TGTGCCAGCAGCTTGGTGGGTGGGAGGAATGAGCAGTTCTTC.

This clone was observed a few times. V gene TRBV6-1 combines with J gene TRBJ1-1; 9 bases align to TRBD1. Germline values: CDR1 MNHNS, CDR2 SASEGT. J was trimmed by 4 bases and V by 6 bases; bases with no gene match: 3. The CDR3 spans 13 residues. CDR3 protein: CASRGQGATEAFF. The CDR3 nucleotides read TGTGCCAGCAGGGGACAGGGAGCCACTGAAGCTTTCTTT.

The V gene is TRBV7-6, the J gene TRBJ2-3; D remains ambiguous. CDR1 and CDR2 from the germline V gene are SGHVS and FNYEAQ. The CDR3 is 14 amino acids. Trimming shortened V by 0 bases and J by 1 base, and 5 bases separated the two germline ends. This CDR3 is CASSLATGTDTQYF. The CDR3 region has the DNA TGTGCCAGCAGCTTAGCTACAGGCACAGATACGCAGTATTTT.

The V gene is TRBV10-2, the J gene TRBJ2-5; 8 nucleotides align to TRBD2. V lost 0 bases and J lost 5; bases outside the gene matches: 5. The CDR3 is 15 amino acids. Germline V gives CDR1 WSHSY, CDR2 SAAADI. The CDR3, as DNA: TGCGCCAGCAGTGAGTCAGGGACTAGTTGGGAGACCCAGTACTTC. This translates into CASSESGTSWETQYF.